A single sample gave rise to the 15 T cell receptor beta chains below, sequenced in a study of a mutant IDH1 vaccine in newly diagnosed glioma. These receptors' targets are unknown. The data were produced by immunoSEQ multiplex PCR, yet TCRdb's version contains in-frame clones alone and is incomplete. The table lists more than 25,000 clones, about 89% of them singletons, with over 15% in the top ten. The sample's time point: week 5, during vaccination. It was 300 ug of mutant IDH1 20-mer peptide that made up each vaccine dose, given with topical imiquimod. The sample here was PBMCs, taken from a glioma patient whose treatment included an IDH1 peptide vaccine. The origin of the receptors is a man between 18 and 29 years old with glioma.

The chain employs TRBV29-1 and TRBJ2-1, with no clear D. This CDR3 comprises 12 residues. Looked up from germline, CDR1 is SQVTM and CDR2 is ANQGSEA. Trimming took off 7 bases at V and 7 bases at J, with 14 bases between the two ends. The CDR3 DNA follows: TGCAGCGCCCATTCAAACGGAAATGAGCAGTTCTTC. It is translated as CSAHSNGNEQFF.

The rearrangement uses TRBV30 and TRBJ2-2, with 7 bases lining up with TRBD1. This CDR3 spans 13 amino acids. Trimming removed 7 bases from V and 2 bases from J; junction bases left unmatched: 4. Looked up from germline, CDR1 is GTSNPN and CDR2 is SVGIG (reference sequence). As DNA, the CDR3 is TGTGCCTTGGGACAGATCAACACCGGGGAGCTGTTTTTT. Translating gives CALGQINTGELFF.

The gene calls are TRBV14 and TRBJ1-1; 8 bases match TRBD1. Per the germline V gene, CDR1 is SGHDN and CDR2 is FVKESK. CDR3 length: 15 residues. With V trimmed by 6 bases and J by 1 base, 7 bases remained unmatched. The CDR3 DNA follows: TGTGCCAGCAGTAAATGGGGACAGGCGAACACTGAAGCTTTCTTT. Protein sequence: CASSKWGQANTEAFF.

The chain carries TRBV5-1 and TRBJ2-7; TRBD1 matches 8 bases. This CDR3 contains 14 residues. Germline lookup yields CDR1 SGHRS and CDR2 YFSETQ. Trimming removed 7 bases from V and 5 bases from J; junction bases left unmatched: 11. The CDR3 region is CASGRSDRDDEQYF. The CDR3 DNA reads TGCGCCAGCGGCCGATCGGACAGGGACGACGAGCAGTACTTC. The full variable domain, with the rest looked up from reference TRBV5-1 and TRBJ2-7, is KAGVTQTPRYLIKTRGQQVTLSCSPISGHRSVSWYQQTPGQGLQFLFEYFSETQRNKGNFPGRFSGRQFSNSRSEMNVSTLELGDSALYLCASGRSDRDDEQYFGPGTRLTVT.

The chain uses TRBV4-2 and TRBJ2-2; D ambiguous. Trimming stripped 1 base from V and 6 bases from J, with 6 bases between. Germline values: CDR1 LGHNA, CDR2 YNFKEQ. The CDR3 covers 13 residues. The DNA for the CDR3 is TGTGCCAGCAGCCAAGTGTCCCCCGGGGAGCTGTTTTTT. This sequence encodes CASSQVSPGELFF.

The rearrangement joins TRBV4-3 to TRBJ2-7, with 7 positions matching TRBD2. V was clipped by 4 bases and J by 3 bases; unmatched bases: 6. The CDR3 extends over 14 amino acids. The germline gives CDR1 LGHNA, CDR2 YSLEER. The CDR3 reads CASSRGGSDYEQYF. DNA for the CDR3: TGCGCCAGCAGCCGGGGGGGAAGCGACTACGAGCAGTACTTC.

V usage is TRBV15 and J usage is TRBJ1-2; D possibly corresponds to TRBD1 (6 bases). CDR1 is LNHNV, CDR2 YYDKDF, per germline (reference sequence). The CDR3 spans 14 residues. V was shortened by 1 base and J by 7 bases, with 13 bases between the two germline ends. The CDR3 loop is CATSRGTETFGYTF. CDR3 nucleotides: TGTGCCACCAGCAGAGGGACAGAGACCTTTGGCTACACCTTC. Using reference TRBV15 and TRBJ1-2 for the parts outside the CDR3, the full variable domain is DAMVIQNPRYQVTQFGKPVTLSCSQTLNHNVMYWYQQKSSQAPKLLFHYYDKDFNNEADTPDNFQSRRPNTSFCFLDIRSPGLGDTAMYLCATSRGTETFGYTFGSGTRLTVV.

This chain's CDR3 is CASSYGTNEQFF. The CDR3, as DNA: TGTGCCAGCAGCTACGGGACCAATGAGCAGTTCTTC. The chain couples TRBV7-9 to TRBJ2-1; the D call may be TRBD1 or TRBD2 (5 bases each). This CDR3 has 12 amino acids. V was trimmed by 4 bases and J by 6 bases, leaving 7 bases between them. Germline V CDR1 and CDR2: SEHNR, FQNEAQ (reference sequence).

The J gene is TRBJ1-1, the V gene TRBV2; TRBD1 is a possible D gene (6 bases). Trimming removed 6 bases from V and 2 bases from J, with 13 bases in between. This CDR3 has 14 residues. Germline-derived CDR1 and CDR2 are SNHLY and FYNNEI. The CDR3 region is CASRKGTQNTEAFF. CDR3 nucleotide sequence: TGTGCCAGCAGGAAAGGGACACAAAACACTGAAGCTTTCTTT.

The J gene is TRBJ2-7, the V gene TRBV4-1; TRBD2 agrees at 10 bases. CDR1 MGHRA and CDR2 YSYEKL come from the germline V gene. The CDR3 totals 16 residues. J gave up 4 bases and V 1 base, and 7 bases lay outside the gene matches. Written as DNA, the CDR3 is TGCGCCAGCAGCCAAGTCCTAGCGGGAGAAGGTTACGAGCAGTACTTC. It translates to CASSQVLAGEGYEQYF.

This chain uses TRBV5-1 with TRBJ2-1, with TRBD2 identical over 8 bases. J gave up 0 bases and V 3 bases, and 5 bases lay outside the gene matches. The CDR3 contains 16 residues. The germline V gene encodes CDR1 SGHRS and CDR2 YFSETQ. This CDR3 reads CASSSGLATSYNEQFF. Written as DNA, the CDR3 is TGCGCCAGCAGCTCCGGACTAGCCACCTCCTACAATGAGCAGTTCTTC.

The chain recombines TRBV7-2 with TRBJ1-6, with D possibly TRBD1 on 5 matching bases. Germline CDR1 SGHTA, CDR2 FQGNSA. Trimming shortened V by 0 bases and J by 7 bases, and 10 bases separated the two germline ends. The CDR3 is 15 amino acids. The CDR3 protein is CASSLAPGLNSPLHF. The CDR3 nucleotides read TGTGCCAGCAGCTTAGCGCCGGGACTGAATTCACCCCTCCACTTT.

The chain is built from TRBV4-1 and TRBJ2-7; maybe TRBD2 (6 bases). V was cut by 0 bases and J by 3 bases, with 15 bases left in between. The germline gives CDR1 MGHRA, CDR2 YSYEKL. The length of the CDR3 is 16 residues. The CDR3 nucleotides read TGCGCCAGCAGCCAAGAACGGTGGGGGGTTGGCTACGAGCAGTACTTC. This encodes CASSQERWGVGYEQYF.

DNA for the CDR3: TGTGCCAGCAGCTTTTCTTTTGGACCCGGGGCCAACGTCCTGACTTTC. Protein product: CASSFSFGPGANVLTF. V gene TRBV7-9 combines with J gene TRBJ2-6, with D unclear. This CDR3 contains 16 residues. In germline, CDR1 is SEHNR, CDR2 FQNEAQ (reference sequence). The germline V and J ends were trimmed by 3 bases and 4 bases, with 13 bases remaining between them.

The J gene is TRBJ1-2, the V gene TRBV29-1; D gene unclear. V was trimmed by 7 bases and J by 8 bases, leaving 17 bases between them. Germline V gene data show CDR1 as SQVTM and CDR2 as ANQGSEA. This CDR3 contains 12 residues. CDR3 amino acids: CSASAAGQGYTF. In DNA, the CDR3 is TGCAGCGCATCGGCAGCGGGCCAAGGCTACACCTTC.